Below, 6 T cell receptor beta chains from the same sample are listed, as sequenced in a study of shared clonotypes between healthy human individuals. Assay: immunoSEQ multiplex PCR; the TCRdb copy retains only in-frame clones and omits some. The table lists over a million clones, around 97% of them singletons. Sequencing input: naive CD4+ T cells sorted from blood. Sample subset: CD45RA+ positively selected. These receptors all come from a man aged 25 to 45 in good health.

The rearrangement joins TRBV4-2 to TRBJ2-2, with unresolved D. CDR3 length: 14 residues. Between the trimmed V and J ends, which lost 5 bases and 3 bases, there was a span of 10 bases. CDR1 and CDR2 (germline): LGHNA, YNFKEQ. CDR3 region: CASSAPTDTGELFF. The CDR3 coding sequence is TGTGCCAGCAGCGCCCCAACCGACACCGGGGAGCTGTTTTTT.

J is TRBJ1-1 and V is TRBV21-1; the table's D call TRBD1 went unverified against the DNA. TRBV21-1 is described as a pseudogene. The length of the CDR3 is 17 residues. The CDR3 loop reads CASSKVVQGPMNTEAFF. The DNA of the CDR3 is TGTGCCAGCAGCAAGGTAGTACAGGGACCCATGAACACTGAAGCTTTCTTT.

About this clone: A far larger clone is one nucleotide away, so this likely arose from a read error. The V gene is TRBV21-1, the J gene TRBJ1-5; the tabulated D call, TRBD1, remains unverified against the DNA. TRBV21-1 constitutes a pseudogene. The CDR3 loop spans 13 amino acids. The CDR3 loop reads CASTATGNQPQHF. Here the CDR3 DNA reads TGTGCCAGCACCGCGACAGGGAATCAGCCCCAGCATTTT.

A word on this clone: Germline is not matched at one junction end, which may reflect a read error. The rearrangement uses TRBV11-2 and TRBJ2-7; D is perhaps TRBD2 (6 bases). The CDR3 has 16 amino acids. Germline CDR1 reads SGHAT; CDR2 reads FQNNGV. The CDR3: CASSLEAGTLVYEQYF. In DNA, the CDR3 is TGTGCCAGCAGCCTAGAAGCCGGGACTCTTGTATACGAGCAGTACTTC.

The chain combines TRBV18 with TRBJ1-5; TRBD1 agrees at 10 bases. Germline CDR1 KGHSH, CDR2 LQKENI. The V segment lost 4 bases and the J segment 6 bases; nucleotides outside the gene matches: 6. The CDR3 length is 15 residues. CDR3 bases: TGTGCCAGCTCACTGGGACAGGGGCAGGCTCAGCCCCAGCATTTT. Amino acid sequence: CASSLGQGQAQPQHF.

J is TRBJ2-1 and V is TRBV28, with 7 nucleotides matching TRBD2. V lost 8 bases, J lost 8 bases, and 9 bases stayed unmatched. The CDR3 runs to 13 residues. In germline, CDR1 is MDHEN, CDR2 SYDVKM. In nucleotides, the CDR3 is TGTGCCAGCGCGGGAGATAGTGTCGATGAGCAGTTCTTC. Translating gives CASAGDSVDEQFF.